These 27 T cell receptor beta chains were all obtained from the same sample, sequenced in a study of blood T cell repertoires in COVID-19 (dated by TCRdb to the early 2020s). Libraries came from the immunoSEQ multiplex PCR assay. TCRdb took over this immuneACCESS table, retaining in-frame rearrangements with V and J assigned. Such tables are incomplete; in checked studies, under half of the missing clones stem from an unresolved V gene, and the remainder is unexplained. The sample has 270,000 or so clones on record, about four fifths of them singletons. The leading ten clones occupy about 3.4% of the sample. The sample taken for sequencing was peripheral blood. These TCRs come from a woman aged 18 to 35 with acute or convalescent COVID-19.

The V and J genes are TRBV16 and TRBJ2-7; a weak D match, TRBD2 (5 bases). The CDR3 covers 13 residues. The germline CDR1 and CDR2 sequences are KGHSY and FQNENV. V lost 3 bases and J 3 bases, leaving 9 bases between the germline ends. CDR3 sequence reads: CASSQGGFYEQYF. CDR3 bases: TGTGCCAGCAGCCAGGGCGGGTTCTACGAGCAGTACTTC.

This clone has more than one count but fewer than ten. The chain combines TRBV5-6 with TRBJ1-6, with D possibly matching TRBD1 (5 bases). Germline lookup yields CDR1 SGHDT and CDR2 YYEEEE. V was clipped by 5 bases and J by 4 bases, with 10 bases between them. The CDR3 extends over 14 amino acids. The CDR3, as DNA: TGTGCCAGCAGGGTACAGGCATATAATTCACCCCTCCACTTT. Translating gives CASRVQAYNSPLHF.

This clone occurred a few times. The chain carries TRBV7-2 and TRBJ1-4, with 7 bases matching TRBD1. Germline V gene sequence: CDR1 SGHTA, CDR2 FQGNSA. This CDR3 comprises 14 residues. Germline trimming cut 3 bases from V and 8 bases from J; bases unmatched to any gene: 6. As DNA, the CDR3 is TGTGCCAGCAGCTTCAACAGGGGTAACGAAAAACTGTTTTTT. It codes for CASSFNRGNEKLFF.

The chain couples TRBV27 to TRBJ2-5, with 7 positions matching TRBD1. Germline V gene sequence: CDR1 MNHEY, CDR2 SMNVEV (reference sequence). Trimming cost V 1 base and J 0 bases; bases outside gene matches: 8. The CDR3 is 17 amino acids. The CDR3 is CASSLLVPGQNQETQYF. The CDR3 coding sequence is TGTGCCAGCAGTTTATTGGTACCGGGACAGAACCAAGAGACCCAGTACTTC.

CDR3 residues: CASSLGHRREAFF. CDR3 bases: TGTGCCAGCAGCTTAGGGCATCGGAGAGAAGCTTTCTTT. This sequence joins TRBV13 and TRBJ1-1; D not resolved. The CDR3 extends over 13 amino acids. Looked up from germline, CDR1 is PRHDT and CDR2 is FYEKMQ (reference sequence). Trimming stripped 0 bases from V and 8 bases from J, with 10 bases between. The variable domain in full, completed from reference TRBV13 and TRBJ1-1, reads AAGVIQSPRHLIKEKRETATLKCYPIPRHDTVYWYQQGPGQDPQFLISFYEKMQSDKGSIPDRFSAQQFSDYHSELNMSSLELGDSALYFCASSLGHRREAFFGQGTRLTVV.

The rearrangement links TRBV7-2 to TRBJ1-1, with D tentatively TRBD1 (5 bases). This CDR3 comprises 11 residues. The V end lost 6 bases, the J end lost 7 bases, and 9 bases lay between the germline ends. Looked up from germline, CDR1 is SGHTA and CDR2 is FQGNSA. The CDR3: CASSQGLEAFF. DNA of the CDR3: TGTGCCAGCAGTCAGGGTCTTGAAGCTTTCTTT.

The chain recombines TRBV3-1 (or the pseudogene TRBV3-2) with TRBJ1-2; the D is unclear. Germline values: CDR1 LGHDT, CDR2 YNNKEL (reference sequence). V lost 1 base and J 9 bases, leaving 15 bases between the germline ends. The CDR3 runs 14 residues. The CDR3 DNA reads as TGTGCCAGCAGCCAAGGGCCGTCTGGTGATCGCTACACCTTC. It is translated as CASSQGPSGDRYTF.

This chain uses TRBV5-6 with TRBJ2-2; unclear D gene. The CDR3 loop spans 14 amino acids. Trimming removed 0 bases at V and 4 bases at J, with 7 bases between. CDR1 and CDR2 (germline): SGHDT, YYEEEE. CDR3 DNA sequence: TGTGCCAGCAGCTTGGGGTCAGTCACCGGGGAGCTGTTTTTT. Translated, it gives CASSLGSVTGELFF.

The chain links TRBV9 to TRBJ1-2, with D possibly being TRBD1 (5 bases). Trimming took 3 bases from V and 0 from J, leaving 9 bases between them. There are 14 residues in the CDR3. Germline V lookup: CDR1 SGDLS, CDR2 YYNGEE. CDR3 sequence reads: CASSGGQPNYGYTF. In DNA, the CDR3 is TGTGCCAGCAGCGGAGGACAACCTAACTATGGCTACACCTTC.

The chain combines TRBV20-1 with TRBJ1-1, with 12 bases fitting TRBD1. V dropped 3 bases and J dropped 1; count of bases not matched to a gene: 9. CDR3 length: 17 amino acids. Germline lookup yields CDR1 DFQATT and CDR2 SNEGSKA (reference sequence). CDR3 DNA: TGCAGTGCTAGTTATTGGGACAGGGGGCCAAGGAACACTGAAGCTTTCTTT. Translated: CSASYWDRGPRNTEAFF.

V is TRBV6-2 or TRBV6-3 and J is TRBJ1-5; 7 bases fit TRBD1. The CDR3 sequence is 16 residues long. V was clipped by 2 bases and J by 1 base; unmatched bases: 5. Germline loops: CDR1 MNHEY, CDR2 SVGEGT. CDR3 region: CASSYDRAGSNQPQHF. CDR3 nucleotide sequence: TGTGCCAGCAGTTACGACAGGGCCGGGAGCAATCAGCCCCAGCATTTT.

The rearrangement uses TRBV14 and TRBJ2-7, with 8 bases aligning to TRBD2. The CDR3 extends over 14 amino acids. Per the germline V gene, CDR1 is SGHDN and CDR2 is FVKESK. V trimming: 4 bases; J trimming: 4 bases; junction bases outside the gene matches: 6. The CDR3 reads CASSPGASGYEQYF. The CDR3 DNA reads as TGTGCCAGCAGCCCTGGTGCTAGCGGGTACGAGCAGTACTTC.

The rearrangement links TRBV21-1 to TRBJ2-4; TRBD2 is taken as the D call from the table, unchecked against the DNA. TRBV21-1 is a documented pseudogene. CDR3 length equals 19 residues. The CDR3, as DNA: TGTGCCAGCAGCATATTGACTAGCGGGAGGTACCTAGCCAAAAACATTCAGTACTTC. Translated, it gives CASSILTSGRYLAKNIQYF.

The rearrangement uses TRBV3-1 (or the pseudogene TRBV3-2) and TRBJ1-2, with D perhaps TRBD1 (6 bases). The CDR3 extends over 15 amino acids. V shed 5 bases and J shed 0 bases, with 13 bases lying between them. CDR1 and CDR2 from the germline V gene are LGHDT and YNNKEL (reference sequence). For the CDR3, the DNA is TGTGCCAGCAGCGGTGAAGGGGGAGCTAACTATGGCTACACCTTC. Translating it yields CASSGEGGANYGYTF.

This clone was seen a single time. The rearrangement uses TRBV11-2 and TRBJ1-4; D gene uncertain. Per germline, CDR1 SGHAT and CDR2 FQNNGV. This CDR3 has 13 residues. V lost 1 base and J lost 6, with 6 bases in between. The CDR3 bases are TGTGCCAGCAGCTTAGCCCATTATGAAAAACTGTTTTTT. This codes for CASSLAHYEKLFF.

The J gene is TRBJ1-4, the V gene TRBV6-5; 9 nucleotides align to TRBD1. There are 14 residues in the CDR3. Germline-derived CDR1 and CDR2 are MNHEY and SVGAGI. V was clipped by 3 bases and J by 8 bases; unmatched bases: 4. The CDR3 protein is CASSYNRGREKLFF. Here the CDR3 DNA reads TGTGCCAGCAGTTATAACAGGGGGCGGGAAAAACTGTTTTTT.

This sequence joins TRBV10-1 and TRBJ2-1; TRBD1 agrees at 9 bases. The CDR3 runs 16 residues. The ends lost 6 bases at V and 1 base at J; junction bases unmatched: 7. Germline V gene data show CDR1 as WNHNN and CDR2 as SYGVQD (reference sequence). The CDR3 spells CASSLGQGSSYNEQFF. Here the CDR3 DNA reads TGCGCCAGCAGCCTGGGACAGGGATCATCCTACAATGAGCAGTTCTTC.

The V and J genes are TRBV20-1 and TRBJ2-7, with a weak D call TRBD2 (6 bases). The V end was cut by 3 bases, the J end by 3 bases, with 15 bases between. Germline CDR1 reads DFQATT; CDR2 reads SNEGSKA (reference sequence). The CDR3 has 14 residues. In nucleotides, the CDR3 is TGCAGTGCTAGTGAGTCGGGAGAGGTCTACGAGCAGTACTTC. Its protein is CSASESGEVYEQYF.

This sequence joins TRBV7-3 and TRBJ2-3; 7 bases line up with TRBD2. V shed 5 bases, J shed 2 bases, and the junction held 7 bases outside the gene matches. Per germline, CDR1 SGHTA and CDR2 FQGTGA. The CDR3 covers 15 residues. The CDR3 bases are TGTGCCAGCAGCCCAACTAGCGTTCTCACAGATACGCAGTATTTT. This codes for CASSPTSVLTDTQYF. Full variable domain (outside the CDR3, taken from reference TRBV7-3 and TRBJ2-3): GAGVSQTPSNKVTEKGKYVELRCDPISGHTALYWYRQSLGQGPEFLIYFQGTGAADDSGLPNDRFFAVRPEGSVSTLKIQRTERGDSAVYLCASSPTSVLTDTQYFGPGTRLTVL.

CDR3 sequence: CASSYAGGPLWPQHF. The CDR3 DNA sequence: TGTGCCAGCAGTTATGCAGGAGGCCCTCTTTGGCCCCAGCATTTT. The chain carries TRBV6-5 and TRBJ1-5, with D hard to call. The length of the CDR3 is 15 residues. V gave up 3 bases and J gave up 9 bases, with 18 bases separating them. Germline CDR1 is MNHEY and CDR2 is SVGAGI.

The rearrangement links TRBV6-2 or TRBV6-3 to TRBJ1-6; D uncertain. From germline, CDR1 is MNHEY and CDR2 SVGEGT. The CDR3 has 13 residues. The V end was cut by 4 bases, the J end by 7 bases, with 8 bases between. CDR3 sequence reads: CASSFPGNSPLHF. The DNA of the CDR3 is TGTGCCAGCAGTTTCCCCGGGAATTCACCCCTCCACTTT.

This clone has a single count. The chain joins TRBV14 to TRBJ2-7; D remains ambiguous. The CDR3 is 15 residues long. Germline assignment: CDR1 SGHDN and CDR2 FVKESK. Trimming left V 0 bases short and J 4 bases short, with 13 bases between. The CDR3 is CASSQEFASRYEQYF. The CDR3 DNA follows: TGTGCCAGCAGCCAAGAATTTGCTAGTCGGTACGAGCAGTACTTC.

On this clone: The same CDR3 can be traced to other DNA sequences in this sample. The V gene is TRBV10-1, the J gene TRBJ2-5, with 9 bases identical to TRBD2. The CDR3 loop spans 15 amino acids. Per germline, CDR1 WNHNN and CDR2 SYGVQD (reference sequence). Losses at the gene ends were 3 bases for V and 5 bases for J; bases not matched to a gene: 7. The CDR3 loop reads CASSEGREGPETQYF. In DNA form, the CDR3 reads TGCGCCAGCAGTGAAGGGCGGGAGGGCCCGGAGACCCAGTACTTC.

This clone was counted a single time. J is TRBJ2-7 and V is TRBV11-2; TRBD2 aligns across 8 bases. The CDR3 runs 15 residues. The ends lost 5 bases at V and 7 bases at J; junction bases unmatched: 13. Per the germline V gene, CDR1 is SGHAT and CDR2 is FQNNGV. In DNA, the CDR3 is TGTGCCAGCAGCCCTTTTGCGGGAGGACTCAGGGAGCAGTACTTC. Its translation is CASSPFAGGLREQYF.

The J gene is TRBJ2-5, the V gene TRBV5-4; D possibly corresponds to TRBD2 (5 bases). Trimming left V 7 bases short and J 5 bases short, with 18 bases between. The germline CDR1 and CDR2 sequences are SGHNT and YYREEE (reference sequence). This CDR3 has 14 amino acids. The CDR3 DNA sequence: TGTGCCAGCCTCAGCCGGGGAGCTCGGGAGACCCAGTACTTC. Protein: CASLSRGARETQYF.

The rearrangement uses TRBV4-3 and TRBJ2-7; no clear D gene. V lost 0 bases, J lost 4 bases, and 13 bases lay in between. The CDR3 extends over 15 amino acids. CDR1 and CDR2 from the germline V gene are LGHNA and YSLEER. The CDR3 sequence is CASSQDRIQLYEQYF. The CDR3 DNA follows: TGCGCCAGCAGCCAAGACAGAATCCAGTTGTACGAGCAGTACTTC.

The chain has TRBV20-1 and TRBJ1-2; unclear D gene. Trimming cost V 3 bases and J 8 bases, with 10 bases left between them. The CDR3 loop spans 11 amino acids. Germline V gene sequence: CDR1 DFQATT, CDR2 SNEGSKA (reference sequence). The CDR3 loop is CSASLLGGYTF. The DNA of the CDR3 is TGCAGTGCTAGTTTACTAGGAGGCTACACCTTC.